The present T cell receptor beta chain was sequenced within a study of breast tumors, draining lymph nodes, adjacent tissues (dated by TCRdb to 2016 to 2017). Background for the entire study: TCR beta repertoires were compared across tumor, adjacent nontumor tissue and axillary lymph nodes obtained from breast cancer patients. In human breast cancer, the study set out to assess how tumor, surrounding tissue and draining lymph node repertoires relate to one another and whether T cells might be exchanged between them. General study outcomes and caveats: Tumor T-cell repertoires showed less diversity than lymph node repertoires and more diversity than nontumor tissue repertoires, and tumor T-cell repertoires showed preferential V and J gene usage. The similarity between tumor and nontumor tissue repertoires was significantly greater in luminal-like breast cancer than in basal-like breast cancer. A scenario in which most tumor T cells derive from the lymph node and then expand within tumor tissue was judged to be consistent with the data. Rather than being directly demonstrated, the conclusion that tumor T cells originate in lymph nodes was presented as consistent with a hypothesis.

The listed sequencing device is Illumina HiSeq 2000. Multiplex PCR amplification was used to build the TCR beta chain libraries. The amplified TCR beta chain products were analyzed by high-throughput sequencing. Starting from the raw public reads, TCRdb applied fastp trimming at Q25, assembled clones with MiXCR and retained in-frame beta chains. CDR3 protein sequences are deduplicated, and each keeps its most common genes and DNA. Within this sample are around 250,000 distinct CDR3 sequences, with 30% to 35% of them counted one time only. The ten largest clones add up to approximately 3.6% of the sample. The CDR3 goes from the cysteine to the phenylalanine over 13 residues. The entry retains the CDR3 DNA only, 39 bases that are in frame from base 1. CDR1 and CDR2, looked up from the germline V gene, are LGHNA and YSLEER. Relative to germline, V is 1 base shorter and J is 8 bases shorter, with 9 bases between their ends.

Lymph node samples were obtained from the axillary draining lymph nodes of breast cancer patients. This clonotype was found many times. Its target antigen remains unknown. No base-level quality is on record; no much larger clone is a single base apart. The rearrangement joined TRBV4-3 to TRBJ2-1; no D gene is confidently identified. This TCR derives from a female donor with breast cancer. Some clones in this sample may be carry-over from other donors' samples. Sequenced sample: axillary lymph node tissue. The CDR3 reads CASSQARLDEQFF. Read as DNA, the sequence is TGCGCCAGCAGCCAAGCCCGCTTGGATGAGCAGTTCTTC.